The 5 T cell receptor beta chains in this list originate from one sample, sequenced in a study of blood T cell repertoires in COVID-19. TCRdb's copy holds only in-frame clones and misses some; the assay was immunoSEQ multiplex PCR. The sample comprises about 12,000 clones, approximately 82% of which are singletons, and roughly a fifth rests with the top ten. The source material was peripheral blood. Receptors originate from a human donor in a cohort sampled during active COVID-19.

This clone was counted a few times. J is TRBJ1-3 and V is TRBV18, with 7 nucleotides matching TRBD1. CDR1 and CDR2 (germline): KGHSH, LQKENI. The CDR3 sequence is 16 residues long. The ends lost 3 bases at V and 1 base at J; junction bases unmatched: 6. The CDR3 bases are TGTGCCAGCTCACCCGCTACGACAGGGTCTGGAAACACCATATATTTT. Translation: CASSPATTGSGNTIYF.

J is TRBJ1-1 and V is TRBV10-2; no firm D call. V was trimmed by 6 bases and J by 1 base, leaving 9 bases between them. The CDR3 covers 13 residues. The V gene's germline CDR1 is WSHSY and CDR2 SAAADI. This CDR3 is CASRATENTEAFF. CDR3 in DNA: TGCGCCAGCAGAGCGACGGAGAACACTGAAGCTTTCTTT.

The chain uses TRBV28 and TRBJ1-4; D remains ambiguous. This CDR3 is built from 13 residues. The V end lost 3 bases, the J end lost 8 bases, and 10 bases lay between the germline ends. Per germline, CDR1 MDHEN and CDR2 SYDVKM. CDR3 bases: TGTGCCAGCAGTTTTGGGCCGGGGGAAAAACTGTTTTTT. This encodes CASSFGPGEKLFF.

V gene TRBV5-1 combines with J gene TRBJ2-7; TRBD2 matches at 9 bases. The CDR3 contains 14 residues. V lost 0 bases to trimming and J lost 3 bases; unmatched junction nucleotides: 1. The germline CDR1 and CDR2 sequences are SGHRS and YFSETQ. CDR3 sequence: CASSLGGGDYEQYF. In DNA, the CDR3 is TGCGCCAGCAGCTTGGGCGGGGGGGACTACGAGCAGTACTTC.

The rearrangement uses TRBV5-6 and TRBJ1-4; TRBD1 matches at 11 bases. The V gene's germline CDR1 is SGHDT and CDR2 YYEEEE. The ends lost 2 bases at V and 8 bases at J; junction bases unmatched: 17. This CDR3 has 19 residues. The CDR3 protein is CASSLGLWTGGAKDEKLFF. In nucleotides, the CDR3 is TGTGCCAGCAGCTTAGGCTTGTGGACAGGGGGCGCCAAGGACGAAAAACTGTTTTTT.